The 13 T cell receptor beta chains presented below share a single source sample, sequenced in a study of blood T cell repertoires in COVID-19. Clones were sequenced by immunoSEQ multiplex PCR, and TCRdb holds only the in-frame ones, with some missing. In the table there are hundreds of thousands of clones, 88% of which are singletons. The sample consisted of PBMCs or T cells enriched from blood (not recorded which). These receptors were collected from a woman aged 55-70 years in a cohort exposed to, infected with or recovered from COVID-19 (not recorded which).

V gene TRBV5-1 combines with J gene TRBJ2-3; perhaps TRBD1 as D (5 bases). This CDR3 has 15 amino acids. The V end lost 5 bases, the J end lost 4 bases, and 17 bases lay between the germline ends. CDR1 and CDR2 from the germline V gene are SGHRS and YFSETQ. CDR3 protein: CASRRSIGDSDTQYF. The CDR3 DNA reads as TGCGCCAGCAGAAGGTCAATAGGGGATTCAGATACGCAGTATTTT.

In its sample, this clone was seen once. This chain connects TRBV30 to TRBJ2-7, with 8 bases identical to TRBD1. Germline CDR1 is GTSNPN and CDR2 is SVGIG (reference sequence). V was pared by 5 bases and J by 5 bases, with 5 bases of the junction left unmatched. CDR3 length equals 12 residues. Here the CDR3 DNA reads TGTGCCTGGTCTAACAGGGGGGACGAGCAGTACTTC. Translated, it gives CAWSNRGDEQYF. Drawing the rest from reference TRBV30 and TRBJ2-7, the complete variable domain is SQTIHQWPATLVQPVGSPLSLECTVEGTSNPNLYWYRQAAGRGLQLLFYSVGIGQISSEVPQNLSASRPQDRQFILSSKKLLLSDSGFYLCAWSNRGDEQYFGPGTRLTVT.

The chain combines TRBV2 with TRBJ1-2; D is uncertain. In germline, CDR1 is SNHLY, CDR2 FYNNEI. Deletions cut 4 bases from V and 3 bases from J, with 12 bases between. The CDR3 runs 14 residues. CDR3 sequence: CASSGTGEYYGYTF. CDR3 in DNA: TGTGCCAGCAGTGGGACGGGAGAGTACTATGGCTACACCTTC.

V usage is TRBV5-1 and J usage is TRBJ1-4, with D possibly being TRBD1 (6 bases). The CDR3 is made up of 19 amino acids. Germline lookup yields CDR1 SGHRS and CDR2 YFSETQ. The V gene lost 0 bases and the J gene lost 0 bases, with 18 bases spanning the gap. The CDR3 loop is CASSLEQGWGPPTNEKLFF. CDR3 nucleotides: TGCGCCAGCAGCTTGGAGCAGGGGTGGGGGCCCCCAACTAATGAAAAACTGTTTTTT.

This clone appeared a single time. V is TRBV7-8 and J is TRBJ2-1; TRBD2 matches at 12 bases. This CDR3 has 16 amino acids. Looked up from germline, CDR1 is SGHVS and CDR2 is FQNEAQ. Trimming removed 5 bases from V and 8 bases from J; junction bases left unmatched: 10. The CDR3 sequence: CASSPRLAGVPHEQFF. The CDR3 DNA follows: TGTGCCAGCAGCCCTAGACTAGCGGGAGTACCCCATGAGCAGTTCTTC.

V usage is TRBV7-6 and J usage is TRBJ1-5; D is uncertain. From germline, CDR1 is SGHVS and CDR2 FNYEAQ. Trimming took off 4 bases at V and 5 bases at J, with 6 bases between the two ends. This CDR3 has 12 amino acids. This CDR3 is CASSSEDQPQHF. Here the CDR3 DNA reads TGTGCCAGCAGCTCGGAGGATCAGCCCCAGCATTTT.

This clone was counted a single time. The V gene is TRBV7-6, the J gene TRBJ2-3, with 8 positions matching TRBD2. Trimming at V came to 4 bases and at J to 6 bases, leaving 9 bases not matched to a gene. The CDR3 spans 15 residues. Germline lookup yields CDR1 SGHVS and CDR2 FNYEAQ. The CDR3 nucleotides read TGTGCCAGCAGCTCAGAGGGCGGGAGGTGGGATACGCAGTATTTT. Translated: CASSSEGGRWDTQYF.

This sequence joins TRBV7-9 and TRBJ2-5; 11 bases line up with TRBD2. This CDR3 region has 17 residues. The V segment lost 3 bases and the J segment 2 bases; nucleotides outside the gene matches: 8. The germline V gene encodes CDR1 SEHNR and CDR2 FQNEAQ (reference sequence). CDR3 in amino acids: CASSFPSGRPHQETQYF. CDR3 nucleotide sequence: TGTGCCAGCAGCTTCCCTAGCGGGAGGCCCCATCAAGAGACCCAGTACTTC.

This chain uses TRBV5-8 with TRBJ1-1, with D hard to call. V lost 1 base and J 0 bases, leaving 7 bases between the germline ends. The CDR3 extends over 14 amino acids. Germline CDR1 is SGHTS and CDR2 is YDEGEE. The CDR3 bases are TGTGCCAGCAGCTTGACTCACTTGAACACTGAAGCTTTCTTT. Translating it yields CASSLTHLNTEAFF. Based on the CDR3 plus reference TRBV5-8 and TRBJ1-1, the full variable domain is EAGVTQSPTHLIKTRGQQATLRCSPISGHTSVYWYQQALGLGLQFLLWYDEGEERNRGNFPPRFSGRQFPNYSSELNVNALELEDSALYLCASSLTHLNTEAFFGQGTRLTVV.

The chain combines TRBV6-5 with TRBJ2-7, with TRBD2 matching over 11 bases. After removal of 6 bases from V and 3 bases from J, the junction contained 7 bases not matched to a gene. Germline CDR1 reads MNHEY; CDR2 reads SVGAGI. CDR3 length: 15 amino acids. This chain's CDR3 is CASREPGLAVYEQYF. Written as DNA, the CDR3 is TGTGCCAGCAGAGAGCCGGGACTAGCGGTCTACGAGCAGTACTTC.

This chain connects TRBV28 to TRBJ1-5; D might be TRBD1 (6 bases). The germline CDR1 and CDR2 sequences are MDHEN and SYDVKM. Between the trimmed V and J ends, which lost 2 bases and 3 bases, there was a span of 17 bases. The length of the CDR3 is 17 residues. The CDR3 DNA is TGTGCCAGCAGTTTACGGCGGGTTGGACAGATCAATCAGCCCCAGCATTTT. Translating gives CASSLRRVGQINQPQHF.

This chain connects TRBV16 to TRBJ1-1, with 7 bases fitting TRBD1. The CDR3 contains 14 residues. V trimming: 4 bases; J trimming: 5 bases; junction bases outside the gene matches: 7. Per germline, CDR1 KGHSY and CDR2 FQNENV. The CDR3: CASSPQGTDTEAFF. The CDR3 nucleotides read TGTGCCAGCAGCCCACAGGGGACGGATACTGAAGCTTTCTTT.

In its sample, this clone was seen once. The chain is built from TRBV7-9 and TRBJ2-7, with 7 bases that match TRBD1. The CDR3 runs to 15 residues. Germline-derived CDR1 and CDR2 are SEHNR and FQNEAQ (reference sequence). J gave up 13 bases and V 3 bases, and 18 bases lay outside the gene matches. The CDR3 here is CASSLDRDSSPSYYF. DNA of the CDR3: TGTGCCAGCAGCTTGGACCGGGACAGCTCTCCTAGTTACTACTTC.